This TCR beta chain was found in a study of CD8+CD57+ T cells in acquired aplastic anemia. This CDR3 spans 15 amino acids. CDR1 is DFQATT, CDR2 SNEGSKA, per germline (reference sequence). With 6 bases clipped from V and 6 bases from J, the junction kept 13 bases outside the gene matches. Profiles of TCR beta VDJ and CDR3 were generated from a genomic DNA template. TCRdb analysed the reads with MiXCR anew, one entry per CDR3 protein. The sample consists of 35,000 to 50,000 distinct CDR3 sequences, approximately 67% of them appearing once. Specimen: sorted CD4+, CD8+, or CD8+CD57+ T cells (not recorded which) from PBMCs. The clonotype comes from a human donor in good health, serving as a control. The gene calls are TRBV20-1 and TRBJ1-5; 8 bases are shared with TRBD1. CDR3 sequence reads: CSASSEDREGQPQHF. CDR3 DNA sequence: TGCAGTGCCAGCAGCGAGGACAGGGAGGGTCAGCCCCAGCATTTT.